This T cell receptor (beta chain) appears in the sequencing data of a study of CD8 T cells in ankylosing spondylitis (dated by TCRdb to the late 2010s). Concerning the study at large: The study profiled T cell receptor beta repertoires in healthy donors and ankylosing spondylitis patients to find disease-linked TCR variants. The full study cohort comprised 25 ankylosing spondylitis patients and about 110 healthy donors. Samples of peripheral blood were taken, and for ankylosing spondylitis patients, synovial fluid was collected as well. The study at large found these results: Some TCR beta motif variants had previously been reported in synovial fluid and blood of reactive arthritis patients, which suggested common disease-initiation mechanisms. A CD8+ phenotype was shown by the disease-linked clones, which were found at relatively low frequencies in peripheral blood. The disease-linked clones were reported as significantly enriched in matched synovial fluid samples from ankylosing spondylitis patients. A TCR beta motif of several highly homologous amino acid variants appeared characteristic of blood from ankylosing spondylitis patients.

In this sample, this clonotype turned up many times. It lacks a known antigen. Per-base qualities were not stored, and no clone one base away is much larger. Trimming costs V 0 bases and J 0 bases, and their ends lie 9 bases apart. Including cysteine and phenylalanine, the CDR3 has 15 amino acids. The read is trimmed to its CDR3 DNA, 45 bases read in frame from base 1. CDR1 and CDR2 (SGDLS, YYNGEE) derive from the germline V gene. Sequencing instrument: Illumina HiSeq 2500. TCR beta libraries were prepared by quantitative 5'-RACE with molecular barcodes. The study's processing was this. Disease-linked TCR variants were identified with a new computational method built on a probabilistic model of VDJ rearrangement. TCRdb cleaned the public reads at Q25 with fastp, built clones with MiXCR and kept in-frame beta chains. Each CDR3 protein gets just one entry, which takes the most common genes and DNA from the rows behind it. Here the V and J calls rest on TCRdb's processing, not on the authors' analysis. The sample has around 490,000 distinct CDR3 sequences on record, approximately 5% of them singletons. Around 3.5% of the sample belongs to the ten largest clones.

The chain was built from TRBV9 and TRBJ2-5; no confident D gene assignment can be made. Material for sequencing was blood, either unsorted or a sorted T cell fraction (not recorded which). This TCR was sampled from a male donor with ankylosing spondylitis. The sequenced DNA: TGTGCCAGCAGCGTAGGGGAAGGCCACCAAGAGACCCAGTACTTC. This sequence encodes CASSVGEGHQETQYF.